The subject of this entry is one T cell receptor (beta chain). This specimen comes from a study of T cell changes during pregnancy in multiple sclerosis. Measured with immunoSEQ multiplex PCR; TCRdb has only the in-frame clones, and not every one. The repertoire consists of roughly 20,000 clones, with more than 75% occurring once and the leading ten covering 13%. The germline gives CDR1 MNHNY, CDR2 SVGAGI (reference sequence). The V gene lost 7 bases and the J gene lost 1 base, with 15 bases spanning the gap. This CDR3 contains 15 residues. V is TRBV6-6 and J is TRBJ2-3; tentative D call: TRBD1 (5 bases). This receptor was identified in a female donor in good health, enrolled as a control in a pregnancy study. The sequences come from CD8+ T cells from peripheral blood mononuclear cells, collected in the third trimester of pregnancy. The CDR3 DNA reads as TGTGCCAGCACCACGCCAGGGTTTGGCACAGATACGCAGTATTTT. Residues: CASTTPGFGTDTQYF.